These 9 T cell receptor beta chains share one sample of origin, sequenced in a study of control samples from healthy donors and cancer patients. Libraries were prepared by immunoSEQ multiplex PCR; TCRdb keeps only in-frame clonotypes and omits some of them. The sample carries approximately 100,000 clones, more than 85% recorded once. The sample comprised blood. All receptors derive from a young man in good health.

Only one count was recorded for this clone. V is TRBV11-2 and J is TRBJ2-7; no firm D call. V dropped 2 bases and J dropped 2 bases, with 7 bases sitting between them. Germline V lookup: CDR1 SGHAT, CDR2 FQNNGV. The CDR3 is 13 residues long. CDR3 DNA sequence: TGTGCCAGCAGCTTAAACAGAGCCTACGAGCAGTACGTC. Translated: CASSLNRAYEQYV.

The chain has TRBV7-9 and TRBJ1-2; the match to TRBD1 covers 12 bases. J was trimmed by 7 bases and V by 5 bases; bases with no gene match: 5. The CDR3 contains 14 residues. CDR1 and CDR2 (germline): SEHNR, FQNEAQ (reference sequence). CDR3 residues: CASSQGQGAGGYTF. CDR3 DNA sequence: TGTGCCAGCAGCCAGGGACAGGGGGCTGGTGGCTACACCTTC.

The gene calls are TRBV2 and TRBJ2-3, with 10 bases that match TRBD2. Germline CDR1 is SNHLY and CDR2 is FYNNEI. The CDR3 has 15 amino acids. Losses at the gene ends were 5 bases for V and 1 base for J; bases not matched to a gene: 3. The CDR3 region has the DNA TGTGCCAGCAGTTTGCTAGCGGGGGGCACAGATACGCAGTATTTT. Translated, it gives CASSLLAGGTDTQYF.

This chain connects TRBV5-1 to TRBJ2-1; 8 nucleotides align to TRBD2. V shed 0 bases, J shed 15 bases, and the junction held 8 bases outside the gene matches. The CDR3 loop spans 13 amino acids. Germline V gene sequence: CDR1 SGHRS, CDR2 YFSETQ. The CDR3 region is CASSLAGTRNLFF. DNA of the CDR3: TGCGCCAGCAGCTTGGCCGGGACTAGGAATCTGTTCTTC.

V usage is TRBV19 and J usage is TRBJ1-1; unclear D gene. Trimming left V 3 bases short and J 4 bases short, with 12 bases between. Germline lookup yields CDR1 LNHDA and CDR2 SQIVND (reference sequence). The CDR3 sequence is 14 residues long. This CDR3 reads CASSIELPSTEAFF. The DNA of the CDR3 is TGTGCCAGTAGTATTGAACTGCCTAGCACTGAAGCTTTCTTT.

This chain joins TRBV21-1 and TRBJ2-4; no DNA check was done on the table's D call, TRBD2. TRBV21-1 is deemed a pseudogene. The CDR3 consists of 15 residues. CDR3: CASSGGLEDKNIQYF. CDR3 DNA sequence: TGTGCCAGCAGCGGCGGCCTCGAAGACAAAAACATTCAGTACTTC.

J is TRBJ1-3 and V is TRBV11-2; a possible D gene is TRBD1 (5 bases). This CDR3 spans 17 amino acids. Trimming left V 2 bases short and J 0 bases short, with 14 bases between. Per germline, CDR1 SGHAT and CDR2 FQNNGV. The CDR3 DNA sequence: TGTGCCAGCAGCTTAATCGCGGGGGATCGCTCTGGAAACACCATATATTTT. Its translation is CASSLIAGDRSGNTIYF.

The chain joins TRBV9 to TRBJ2-1; D gene unclear. V lost 0 bases and J 8 bases, leaving 3 bases between the germline ends. Germline CDR1 and CDR2: SGDLS and YYNGEE. The CDR3 is 11 amino acids. In DNA form, the CDR3 reads TGTGCCAGCAGCGTAGCATATGAGCAGTTCTTC. It translates to CASSVAYEQFF.

This chain links TRBV7-2 with TRBJ2-7; no firm D call. Trimming shortened V by 6 bases and J by 5 bases, and 14 bases separated the two germline ends. This CDR3 comprises 13 residues. The V gene's germline CDR1 is SGHTA and CDR2 FQGNSA. The CDR3 here is CASSLSGIHEQYF. The CDR3 DNA reads as TGTGCCAGCAGTCTAAGTGGAATCCACGAGCAGTACTTC.